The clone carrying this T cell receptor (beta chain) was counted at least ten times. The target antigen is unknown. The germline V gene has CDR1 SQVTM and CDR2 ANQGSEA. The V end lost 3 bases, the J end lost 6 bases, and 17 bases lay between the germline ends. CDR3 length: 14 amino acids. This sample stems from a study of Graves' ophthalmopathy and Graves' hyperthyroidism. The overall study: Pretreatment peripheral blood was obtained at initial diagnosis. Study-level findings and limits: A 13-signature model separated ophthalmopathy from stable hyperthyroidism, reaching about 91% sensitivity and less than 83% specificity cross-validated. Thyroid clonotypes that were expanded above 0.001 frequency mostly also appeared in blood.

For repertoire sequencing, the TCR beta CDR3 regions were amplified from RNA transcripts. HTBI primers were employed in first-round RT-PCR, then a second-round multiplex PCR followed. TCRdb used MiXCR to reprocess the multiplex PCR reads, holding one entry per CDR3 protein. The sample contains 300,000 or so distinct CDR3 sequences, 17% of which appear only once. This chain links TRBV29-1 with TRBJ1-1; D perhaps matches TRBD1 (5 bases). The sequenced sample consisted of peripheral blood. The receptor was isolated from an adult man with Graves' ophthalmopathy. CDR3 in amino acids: CSVDIQGLYSEAFF. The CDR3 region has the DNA TGCAGCGTTGATATTCAGGGCCTTTATTCTGAAGCTTTCTTT.